This entry concerns a single TCR beta chain. The antigen is not known. The assay was immunoSEQ multiplex PCR, and TCRdb's table has in-frame clones only and misses some. The profile shows about 65,000 clones, about 87% of them singletons. The CDR3 consists of 12 residues. Looked up from germline, CDR1 is SGHRS and CDR2 is YFSETQ. The V gene lost 8 bases and the J gene lost 9 bases, with 17 bases spanning the gap. The data derive from a study of lymphopenia after photon versus proton radiotherapy. General study points: Post-nadir TCR diversity decline inversely tracked overall survival among those who died. Better survival with proton therapy was suggested as possible, not demonstrated. Post-nadir diversity loss with photons came from oligoclonal expansion, particularly CD8+ Temra cells. Proton therapy kept repertoires fairly stable, unlike photons, which gained effector/memory cells.

The sequence derives from a man at least 80 years old with esophageal cancer. J is TRBJ2-5 and V is TRBV5-1; D possibly uses TRBD1 or TRBD2 (5 bases each). This specimen consisted of peripheral blood, obtained from a patient treated with proton-based radiotherapy. This CDR3 is CASSGTRGAQYF. For the CDR3, the DNA is TGCGCCAGTTCCGGGACCCGAGGGGCCCAGTACTTC.